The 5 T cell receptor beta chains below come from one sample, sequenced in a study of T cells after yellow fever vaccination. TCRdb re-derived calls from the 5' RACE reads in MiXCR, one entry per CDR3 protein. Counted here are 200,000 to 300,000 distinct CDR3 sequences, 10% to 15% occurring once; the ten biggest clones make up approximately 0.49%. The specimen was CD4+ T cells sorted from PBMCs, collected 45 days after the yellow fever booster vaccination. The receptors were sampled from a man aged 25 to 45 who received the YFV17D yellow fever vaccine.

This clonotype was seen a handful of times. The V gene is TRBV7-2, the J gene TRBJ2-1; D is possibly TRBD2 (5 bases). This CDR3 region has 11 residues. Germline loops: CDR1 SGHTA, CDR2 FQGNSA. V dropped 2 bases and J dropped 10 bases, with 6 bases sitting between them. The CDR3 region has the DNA TGTGCCAGCAGCTTAACGGGGGAGCAGTTCTTC. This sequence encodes CASSLTGEQFF.

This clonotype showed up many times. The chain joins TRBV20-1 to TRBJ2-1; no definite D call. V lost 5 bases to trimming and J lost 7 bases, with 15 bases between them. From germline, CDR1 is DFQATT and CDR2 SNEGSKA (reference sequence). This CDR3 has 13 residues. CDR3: CSAFIGGPNEQFF. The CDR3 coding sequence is TGCAGTGCTTTCATAGGCGGACCGAATGAGCAGTTCTTC.

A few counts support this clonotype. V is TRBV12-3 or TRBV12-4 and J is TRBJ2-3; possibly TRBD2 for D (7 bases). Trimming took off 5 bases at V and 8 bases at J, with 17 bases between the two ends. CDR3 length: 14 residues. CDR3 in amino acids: CASSPPGGGGTQYF. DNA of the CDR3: TGTGCCAGCAGTCCCCCGGGCGGGGGCGGTACGCAGTATTTT.

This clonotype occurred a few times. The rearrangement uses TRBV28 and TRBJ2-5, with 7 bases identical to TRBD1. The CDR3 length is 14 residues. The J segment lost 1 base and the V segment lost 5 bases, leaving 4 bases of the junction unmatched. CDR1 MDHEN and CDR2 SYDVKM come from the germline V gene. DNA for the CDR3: TGTGCCAGCAGTCCCCGGGACAGCCAAGAGACCCAGTACTTC. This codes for CASSPRDSQETQYF.

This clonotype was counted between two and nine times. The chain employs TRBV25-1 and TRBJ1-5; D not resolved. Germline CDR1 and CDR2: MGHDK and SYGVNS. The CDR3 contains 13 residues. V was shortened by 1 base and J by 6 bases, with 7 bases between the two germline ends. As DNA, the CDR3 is TGTGCCAGCAGTGAATCAGGAATTCAGCCCCAGCATTTT. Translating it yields CASSESGIQPQHF. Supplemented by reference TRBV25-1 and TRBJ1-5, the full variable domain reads EADIYQTPRYLVIGTGKKITLECSQTMGHDKMYWYQQDPGMELHLIHYSYGVNSTEKGDLSSESTVSRIRTEHFPLTLESARPSHTSQYLCASSESGIQPQHFGDGTRLSIL.